A selection of T cell receptor beta chains follows, all from one sample in a study of blood T cells in healthy people across ages. Each CDR3 protein gets one entry after TCRdb re-called the 5' RACE reads with MiXCR. The top ten clones hold 7.7% of a sample with 1.5 million to 2 million distinct CDR3 sequences, 25% to 30% of them seen once. Specimen: blood. These receptors all come from a woman younger than 45 in good health. Each CDR3 is given with its conserved first and last residue. D genes are given only for firm matches. Size is omitted from some rows. Given values are once, few, many or a class for expanded clones.

j_call cdr3_length d_call v_call clone_size cdr3_aa cdr3_nt
TRBJ2-3 15 TRBD2 TRBV20-1 few CSANPSGGWVDTQYF TGCAGTGCTAATCCTAGCGGGGGGTGGGTAGATACGCAGTATTTT
TRBJ2-5 14 - TRBV5-1 many CASSLEPVGETQYF TGCGCCAGCAGCTTGGAACCTGTAGGGGAGACCCAGTACTTC
TRBJ2-1 16 - TRBV6-1 - CASSTPGAGAYNEQFF TGTGCCAGCAGTACCCCCGGGGCAGGGGCTTACAATGAGCAGTTCTTC
TRBJ1-5 12 - TRBV6-1 few CASITGPQPQHF TGTGCCAGCATTACCGGCCCTCAGCCCCAGCATTTT
TRBJ2-7 13 - TRBV20-1 few CSARLGRGYEQYF TGCAGTGCTAGACTTGGACGGGGCTACGAGCAGTACTTC
TRBJ2-1 10 - TRBV20-1 - CSAGDLEQFF TGCAGTGCCGGGGATCTCGAGCAGTTCTTC
TRBJ2-2 16 - TRBV7-2 once CASSLDGGSSTGERFF TGTGCCAGCAGCTTAGATGGGGGCAGTTCCACCGGGGAGCGGTTTTTT
TRBJ1-5 14 - TRBV2 - CASSETASNQPQHF TGTGCCAGCAGTGAGACAGCAAGTAATCAGCCCCAGCATTTT
TRBJ2-1 12 - TRBV20-1 many CSANQFDNEQFF TGCAGTGCTAACCAGTTTGACAATGAGCAGTTCTTC
TRBJ2-7 13 - TRBV11-3 - CASSSMRGSEQYF TGTGCCAGCAGCTCTATGCGGGGCTCCGAGCAGTACTTC
TRBJ2-1 15 TRBD1 TRBV29-1 many CSVVFGQGTGSEQFF TGCAGCGTCGTCTTTGGACAGGGGACAGGAAGCGAGCAGTTCTTC
TRBJ1-4 15 TRBD1 TRBV2 - CASGGQGGPNEKLFF TGTGCCAGCGGGGGACAGGGCGGCCCCAATGAAAAACTGTTTTTT
TRBJ1-2 14 TRBD1 TRBV14 - CASSQTGQDYGYTF TGTGCCAGCAGCCAAACCGGACAGGACTATGGCTACACCTTC
TRBJ2-3 16 - TRBV12-3/TRBV12-4 - CASSLSWRVGADTQYF TGTGCCAGCAGTTTGTCGTGGAGAGTCGGGGCAGATACGCAGTATTTT
TRBJ2-2 12 - TRBV9 - CASTRGDGELFF TGTGCCAGCACCCGAGGGGACGGGGAGCTGTTTTTT
TRBJ1-2 13 - TRBV12-3/TRBV12-4 - CASSSAGLDGYTF TGTGCCAGCAGTTCGGCAGGGTTAGATGGCTACACCTTC
TRBJ1-4 14 - TRBV20-1 - CSARPTGGVEKLFF TGCAGTGCTAGACCTACAGGAGGGGTTGAAAAACTGTTTTTT
TRBJ2-7 14 - TRBV9 many CASGPGVDSYEQYF TGTGCCAGCGGACCAGGGGTAGACTCCTACGAGCAGTACTTC
TRBJ2-1 12 - TRBV7-9 - CASSMVAYEEFF TGTGCCAGCAGCATGGTAGCGTACGAGGAGTTCTTC
TRBJ2-5 16 TRBD1 TRBV5-1 many CASSSTGQGSSETQYF TGCGCCAGCAGCTCGACTGGACAGGGGTCGTCAGAGACCCAGTACTTC
TRBJ2-3 15 TRBD1 TRBV5-1 - CASSLEQGARDAQYF TGCGCCAGCAGCTTGGAACAGGGGGCGCGCGATGCGCAGTATTTT
TRBJ1-4 13 - TRBV5-1 - CASSLSRDEKLFF TGCGCCAGCAGCTTATCCAGGGATGAAAAACTGTTTTTT
TRBJ2-7 16 TRBD1 TRBV5-6 - CASSPGDRGPSYEQYF TGTGCCAGCAGCCCAGGGGACAGGGGACCTTCCTACGAGCAGTACTTC
TRBJ2-2 12 - TRBV4-1 - CASSQDQGELFF TGCGCCAGCAGCCAAGATCAGGGGGAGCTGTTTTTT
TRBJ2-7 17 - TRBV6-2/TRBV6-3 many CASSYATGGLSSYEQYF TGTGCCAGCAGTTACGCGACCGGCGGGCTGAGCTCCTACGAGCAGTACTTC
TRBJ2-7 13 TRBD2 TRBV20-1 - CRSGTSGPYEQYF TGCAGATCCGGGACTAGCGGTCCCTACGAGCAGTACTTC
TRBJ2-2 14 - TRBV5-1 - CASSKGMGTGELFF TGCGCCAGCAGCAAGGGGATGGGTACCGGGGAGCTGTTTTTT
TRBJ1-5 13 - TRBV7-6 - CASSLTNGQPQHF TGTGCCAGCAGCTTGACGAATGGTCAGCCCCAGCATTTT
TRBJ1-1 14 - TRBV3-1 - CASSHRGPSTEAFF TGTGCCAGCAGCCATCGGGGGCCGAGCACTGAAGCTTTCTTT
TRBJ1-1 13 - TRBV6-6 - CASNTGSDTEAFF TGTGCCAGCAACACAGGGTCGGACACTGAAGCTTTCTTT